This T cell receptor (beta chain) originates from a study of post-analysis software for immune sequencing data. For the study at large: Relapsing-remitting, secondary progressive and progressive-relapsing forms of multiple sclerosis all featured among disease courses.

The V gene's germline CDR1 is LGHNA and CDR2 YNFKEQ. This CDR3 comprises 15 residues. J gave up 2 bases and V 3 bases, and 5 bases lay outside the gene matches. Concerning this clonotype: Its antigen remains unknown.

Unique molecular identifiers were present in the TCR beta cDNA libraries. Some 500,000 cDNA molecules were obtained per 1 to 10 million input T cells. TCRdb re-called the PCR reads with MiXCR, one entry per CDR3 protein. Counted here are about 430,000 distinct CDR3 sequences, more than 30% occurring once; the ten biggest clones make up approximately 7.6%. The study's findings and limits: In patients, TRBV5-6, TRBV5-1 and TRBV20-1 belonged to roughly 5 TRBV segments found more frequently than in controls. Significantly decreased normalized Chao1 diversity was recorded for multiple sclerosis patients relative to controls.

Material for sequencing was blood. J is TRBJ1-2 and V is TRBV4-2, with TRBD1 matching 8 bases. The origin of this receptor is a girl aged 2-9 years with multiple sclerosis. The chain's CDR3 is CASSQDRARNYGYTF. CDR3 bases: TGTGCCAGCAGCCAGGACAGGGCTAGAAACTATGGCTACACCTTC.